A single T cell receptor beta chain is shown here with its context. This sample was included in a study of blood T cell repertoires in COVID-19. Study context: Acute and convalescent COVID-19 specimens originated in the United States, Italy and Spain. T cells, B-cell-depleted T cells, or PBMCs provided the cDNA or gDNA that served as material.

V dropped 2 bases and J dropped 1 base, with 10 bases sitting between them. This CDR3 contains 14 residues. CDR1 is SGHRS and CDR2 is YFSETQ in the germline V gene. Original analysis: The authors estimated nucleated cell counts from reference gene primer amplification. This table comes from immunoSEQ multiplex PCR, and its TCRdb copy is limited to in-frame clones, with some not included. Clonal size and the V and J genes are those of that table, whereas D and trimming came from the DNA. The data show 200,000 or so clones, roughly nine tenths seen once. The chain joins TRBV5-1 to TRBJ2-7; no definite D call. What was sequenced was peripheral blood. The TCR was taken from a man aged 40-49 years with active or convalescent COVID-19. The CDR3 loop is CASSFNSGSYEQYF. The DNA of the CDR3 is TGCGCCAGCAGCTTTAATTCGGGTTCCTACGAGCAGTACTTC.